This entry lists 20 T cell receptor beta chains sequenced from one sample in a study of T cells after yellow fever vaccination. TCRdb called the 5' RACE reads again in MiXCR, with one record for every CDR3 protein. Of about 320,000 distinct CDR3 sequences in the sample, around 6.8% were seen once. The input for sequencing was PBMCs, taken more than 35 days after the first yellow fever vaccination. The source is a man aged 18 to 30 who received the YFV17D yellow fever vaccine.

This chain links TRBV3-1 with TRBJ2-3; TRBD2 matches at 8 bases. Losses at the gene ends were 0 bases for V and 0 bases for J; bases not matched to a gene: 5. The CDR3 sequence is 17 residues long. From germline, CDR1 is LGHDT and CDR2 YNNKEL (reference sequence). The CDR3 is CASSQDRGGGSTDTQYF. The CDR3 DNA reads TGTGCCAGCAGCCAAGATCGAGGCGGGGGGAGCACAGATACGCAGTATTTT.

The V gene is TRBV6-1, the J gene TRBJ1-5; D is undetermined. Germline CDR1 MNHNS, CDR2 SASEGT. Deletions cut 4 bases from V and 5 bases from J, with 9 bases between. The CDR3 contains 13 residues. CDR3 bases: TGTGCCAGCAGTGGACGCCTTGATCAGCCCCAGCATTTT. This encodes CASSGRLDQPQHF.

The chain combines TRBV28 with TRBJ1-1; 9 nucleotides line up with TRBD1. The germline gives CDR1 MDHEN, CDR2 SYDVKM. V dropped 3 bases and J dropped 11; count of bases not matched to a gene: 13. This CDR3 region has 15 residues. The CDR3, as DNA: TGTGCCAGCAGTTTCCTTACCCGGGACAGGGCTTGGGCTTTCTTT. As protein: CASSFLTRDRAWAFF.

The chain employs TRBV3-1 and TRBJ1-4; maybe TRBD1 (5 bases). The V and J ends lost 0 bases and 6 bases respectively, with 11 bases between them. The germline gives CDR1 LGHDT, CDR2 YNNKEL (reference sequence). The CDR3 is 15 residues long. The CDR3 nucleotides read TGTGCCAGCAGCCAAGAGACCAAACAGGATGAAAAACTGTTTTTT. It translates to CASSQETKQDEKLFF.

This clonotype was counted only a few times. CDR3 region: CASSQGTGIGEQFF. The CDR3 DNA follows: TGCGCCAGCAGCCAAGGGACAGGGATTGGTGAGCAGTTCTTC. This sequence joins TRBV5-1 and TRBJ2-1, with 9 bases fitting TRBD1. The CDR3 runs to 14 residues. Germline lookup yields CDR1 SGHRS and CDR2 YFSETQ. The V gene end was trimmed by 4 bases and the J gene end by 9 bases; junction bases not matched to a gene: 8.

This clonotype was seen a few times. The genes are TRBV4-2 and TRBJ2-3; D gene uncertain. The V gene's germline CDR1 is LGHNA and CDR2 YNFKEQ. The length of the CDR3 is 14 residues. V dropped 4 bases and J dropped 5 bases, with 13 bases sitting between them. CDR3 DNA sequence: TGTGCCAGCAGCCCCTCGGAAGTCGAAGATACGCAGTATTTT. This codes for CASSPSEVEDTQYF.

This clonotype came up a few times. This chain joins TRBV28 and TRBJ2-7; 9 bases match TRBD1. V dropped 6 bases and J dropped 6; count of bases not matched to a gene: 12. The length of the CDR3 is 15 residues. Looked up from germline, CDR1 is MDHEN and CDR2 is SYDVKM. The CDR3 sequence: CASRKQGARGSEQYV. The CDR3 region has the DNA TGTGCCAGCAGGAAACAGGGGGCGCGGGGTTCCGAGCAGTACGTC.

This rearrangement joins TRBV5-6 to TRBJ2-3, with D possibly matching TRBD1 (6 bases). The CDR3 runs 16 residues. Trimming took 3 bases from V and 0 from J, leaving 14 bases between them. CDR1 SGHDT and CDR2 YYEEEE come from the germline V gene. The CDR3 DNA sequence: TGTGCCAGCAGCTCCCAGGACAGCTCTAGCACAGATACGCAGTATTTT. Protein sequence: CASSSQDSSSTDTQYF.

On this clonotype itself: Germline and junction disagree at one end, which may indicate a read error. The chain links TRBV6-5 to TRBJ2-1; TRBD2 might be the D (7 bases). This CDR3 has 11 amino acids. From germline, CDR1 is MNHEY and CDR2 SVGAGI. CDR3: CASSYGGARVF. As DNA, the CDR3 is TGTGCCAGCAGTTACGGGGGGGCTAGGGTCTTC.

The V gene is TRBV7-2, the J gene TRBJ2-1; D perhaps matches TRBD2 (6 bases). Germline V lookup: CDR1 SGHTA, CDR2 FQGNSA. V was trimmed by 5 bases and J by 3 bases, leaving 14 bases between them. This CDR3 spans 15 amino acids. The CDR3 loop reads CASSRGDFGYNEQFF. The CDR3 DNA sequence: TGTGCCAGCAGCCGAGGGGACTTCGGCTACAATGAGCAGTTCTTC.

This clonotype has a count of ten or more. V usage is TRBV4-3 and J usage is TRBJ2-1, with TRBD2 matching 11 bases. V was clipped by 2 bases and J by 7 bases; unmatched bases: 4. This CDR3 is 15 amino acids long. Germline V gene data show CDR1 as LGHNA and CDR2 as YSLEER. CDR3 protein: CASSQPSGGTNEQFF. In DNA form, the CDR3 reads TGCGCCAGCAGCCAACCTAGCGGGGGGACGAATGAGCAGTTCTTC.

The gene calls are TRBV11-2 and TRBJ2-1; D is uncertain. Germline V CDR1 and CDR2: SGHAT, FQNNGV. The CDR3 consists of 13 residues. V was trimmed by 2 bases and J by 9 bases, leaving 11 bases between them. CDR3 DNA: TGTGCCAGCAGCTTACTCCCCCTCGCTGAGCAGTTCTTC. Its protein product is CASSLLPLAEQFF.

The chain links TRBV7-2 to TRBJ1-5, with D hard to call. Germline values: CDR1 SGHTA, CDR2 FQGNSA. V was cut by 8 bases and J by 5 bases, with 13 bases left in between. The CDR3 has 13 residues. CDR3 nucleotide sequence: TGTGCCAGCGGGTCCAATCGATATCAGCCCCAGCATTTT. It specifies CASGSNRYQPQHF.

The genes are TRBV19 and TRBJ2-1; the D is unclear. This CDR3 is 13 amino acids long. Germline CDR1 reads LNHDA; CDR2 reads SQIVND (reference sequence). V lost 3 bases and J 4 bases, leaving 7 bases between the germline ends. Written as DNA, the CDR3 is TGTGCCAGTAGTATCAACCCGTACAATGAGCAGTTCTTC. Translation gives CASSINPYNEQFF.

This clonotype was detected ten times or more. This sequence joins TRBV9 and TRBJ2-6; D may match TRBD1 or TRBD2 (5 bases each). The length of the CDR3 is 15 residues. The V and J ends lost 5 bases and 0 bases respectively, with 9 bases between them. Per germline, CDR1 SGDLS and CDR2 YYNGEE. The CDR3 bases are TGTGCCAGCAGGGGGGAAAGCTCTGGGGCCAACGTCCTGACTTTC. Encoded protein: CASRGESSGANVLTF.

This clonotype was seen a few times. The V and J genes are TRBV12-3 or TRBV12-4 and TRBJ1-4; no clear D gene. V lost 7 bases to trimming and J lost 1 base, with 16 bases between them. The CDR3 runs to 16 residues. The CDR3 sequence is CASTLLFYRTNEKLFF. CDR3 nucleotide sequence: TGTGCCAGCACCCTCCTCTTTTACCGAACTAATGAAAAACTGTTTTTT.

This clonotype was observed a few times. This rearrangement joins TRBV5-5 to TRBJ2-3; no definite D call. CDR1 SGHKS and CDR2 YYEKEE come from the germline V gene (reference sequence). V was shortened by 4 bases and J by 3 bases, with 15 bases between the two germline ends. This CDR3 spans 15 amino acids. This CDR3 reads CASSLRIGFTDTQYF. CDR3 sequence (DNA): TGTGCCAGCAGCCTGCGGATTGGCTTTACAGATACGCAGTATTTT.

This clonotype has at least ten counts. The chain couples TRBV23-1 to TRBJ2-5; TRBD2 is a possible D gene (5 bases). TRBV23-1 is labeled an ORF, and its function is uncertain. The CDR3 is made up of 16 amino acids. Trimming stripped 0 bases from V and 5 bases from J, with 16 bases between. CDR3: CASSQSGLIGWETQYF. CDR3 DNA: TGCGCCAGCAGTCAATCTGGACTTATCGGATGGGAGACCCAGTACTTC.

In its sample, this clonotype was seen a few times. The chain joins TRBV9 to TRBJ2-2; 7 bases map to TRBD1. Germline loops: CDR1 SGDLS, CDR2 YYNGEE. V was clipped by 0 bases and J by 3 bases; unmatched bases: 5. The CDR3 has 16 amino acids. CDR3 residues: CASSVGRQGHTGELFF. Written as DNA, the CDR3 is TGTGCCAGCAGCGTAGGAAGACAGGGCCACACCGGGGAGCTGTTTTTT.

This chain uses TRBV19 with TRBJ2-2; 7 bases align to TRBD1. The CDR3 has 15 residues. With 7 bases clipped from V and 4 bases from J, the junction kept 9 bases outside the gene matches. Per the germline V gene, CDR1 is LNHDA and CDR2 is SQIVND (reference sequence). CDR3 in amino acids: CASTKQGSPTGELFF. The CDR3 DNA sequence: TGTGCCAGTACTAAACAGGGGTCTCCCACCGGGGAGCTGTTTTTT.